These 24 T cell receptor beta chains were all obtained from the same sample, sequenced in a study of blood T cell repertoires in COVID-19. Only in-frame clones appear in the TCRdb table, and some are missing; sequencing was by immunoSEQ multiplex PCR. The sample records around 350,000 clones, about 87% being singletons. Sequencing used peripheral blood. All receptors come from a human donor in a cohort sampled during active COVID-19.

J is TRBJ2-7 and V is TRBV6-2 or TRBV6-3; 7 nucleotides line up with TRBD1. J gave up 3 bases and V 6 bases, and 8 bases lay outside the gene matches. The V gene's germline CDR1 is MNHEY and CDR2 SVGEGT. The CDR3 is 14 amino acids. CDR3 residues: CASSPPGQSYEQYF. As DNA, the CDR3 is TGTGCCAGCAGCCCCCCGGGACAGAGCTACGAGCAGTACTTC.

The chain uses TRBV14 and TRBJ2-2; TRBD2 matches at 7 bases. The CDR3 length is 13 residues. Germline V gives CDR1 SGHDN, CDR2 FVKESK. Trimming cost V 4 bases and J 7 bases; bases outside gene matches: 3. The CDR3 nucleotides are TGTGCCAGCAGCCCCAGGGACTACGGGGAGCTGTTTTTT. This gives the protein CASSPRDYGELFF.

This chain connects TRBV5-1 to TRBJ2-5, with 8 bases matching TRBD2. Germline CDR1 is SGHRS and CDR2 is YFSETQ. Trimming took 0 bases from V and 1 from J; bases not matched to a gene: 8. The CDR3 covers 17 residues. The CDR3 DNA reads as TGCGCCAGCAGCTTGGGGGCTAGCGGGTCTACCCAAGAGACCCAGTACTTC. It specifies CASSLGASGSTQETQYF.

For the CDR3, the DNA is TGTGCCAGCAGTTTAAGTGCGGGAGAGTGGAATGAGCAGTTCTTC. Protein: CASSLSAGEWNEQFF. The rearrangement uses TRBV28 and TRBJ2-1, with 7 bases identical to TRBD2. After removal of 2 bases from V and 7 bases from J, the junction contained 8 bases not matched to a gene. Germline loops: CDR1 MDHEN, CDR2 SYDVKM. The CDR3 spans 15 residues.

This clone came up once. The chain links TRBV5-8 to TRBJ2-2; possible D gene TRBD2, 5 bases. The germline V gene has CDR1 SGHTS and CDR2 YDEGEE. Trimming pared 5 bases from V and 4 bases from J, leaving 15 bases between. This CDR3 spans 15 amino acids. The CDR3 loop reads CASSLRGFGTGELFF. The CDR3, as DNA: TGTGCCAGCAGTCTCCGGGGTTTTGGCACCGGGGAGCTGTTTTTT.

V usage is TRBV9 and J usage is TRBJ1-2; 8 nucleotides align to TRBD1. V lost 0 bases and J lost 4; bases outside the gene matches: 5. CDR1 is SGDLS, CDR2 YYNGEE, per germline. This CDR3 comprises 15 residues. The CDR3 protein is CASSVGTGMGYGYTF. DNA for the CDR3: TGTGCCAGCAGCGTAGGGACAGGGATGGGCTATGGCTACACCTTC.

This sequence joins TRBV30 and TRBJ2-1, with 7 bases lining up with TRBD2. The V gene's germline CDR1 is GTSNPN and CDR2 SVGIG (reference sequence). The CDR3 is made up of 14 amino acids. Unmatched junction bases numbered 9, after V lost 3 bases and J lost 7 bases. For the CDR3, the DNA is TGTGCCTGGAGGGGCTGGCGGGGGTGGAATGAGCAGTTCTTC. It specifies CAWRGWRGWNEQFF.

The rearrangement links TRBV30 to TRBJ1-2; D is ambiguous. The germline CDR1 and CDR2 sequences are GTSNPN and SVGIG (reference sequence). The CDR3 is 16 residues long. Trimming stripped 5 bases from V and 2 bases from J, with 21 bases between. The CDR3 region has the DNA TGTGCCTGGTTTATTTTTGAACGCGTCGCGAACTATGGCTACACCTTC. Translating it yields CAWFIFERVANYGYTF.

This chain uses TRBV28 with TRBJ2-1; no definite D call. This CDR3 has 13 amino acids. Trimming took off 3 bases at V and 5 bases at J, with 8 bases between the two ends. Germline CDR1 reads MDHEN; CDR2 reads SYDVKM. In DNA, the CDR3 is TGTGCCAGCAGTTTGTCGCACAACAATGAGCAGTTCTTC. Translation gives CASSLSHNNEQFF.

The rearrangement uses TRBV3-1 (or the pseudogene TRBV3-2) and TRBJ2-7; unclear D gene. The CDR3 is made up of 14 amino acids. The V gene lost 4 bases and the J gene lost 3 bases, with 13 bases spanning the gap. From germline, CDR1 is LGHDT and CDR2 YNNKEL (reference sequence). The CDR3 is CASSPPARYYEQYF. In DNA form, the CDR3 reads TGTGCCAGCAGCCCACCCGCCAGATACTACGAGCAGTACTTC.

Details on this clone: Other DNA sequences in the sample encode the same CDR3. The V call is TRBV6-6, the J call TRBJ2-3; the D is unclear. Germline values: CDR1 MNHNY, CDR2 SVGAGI (reference sequence). This CDR3 contains 11 residues. V dropped 6 bases and J dropped 6 bases, with 7 bases sitting between them. The CDR3 DNA sequence: TGTGCCAGCAGCCCGAGGGATACGCAGTATTTT. It specifies CASSPRDTQYF.

The genes are TRBV5-1 and TRBJ2-2; 10 bases match TRBD1. V was pared by 6 bases and J by 6 bases, with 14 bases of the junction left unmatched. Germline CDR1 and CDR2: SGHRS and YFSETQ. This CDR3 is 17 amino acids long. The CDR3 DNA reads as TGCGCCAGCACCACACAACCGGGACAGGGGTCCTCCGGGGAGCTGTTTTTT. It yields the protein CASTTQPGQGSSGELFF.

This clone was detected only a few times. V is TRBV5-5 and J is TRBJ1-1; tentative D call: TRBD1 (6 bases). Trimming stripped 7 bases from V and 0 bases from J, with 16 bases between. The CDR3 is 15 amino acids. Germline lookup yields CDR1 SGHKS and CDR2 YYEKEE (reference sequence). The CDR3 bases are TGTGCCAGCCTACCATGGGGGCACGTGAACACTGAAGCTTTCTTT. Its protein product is CASLPWGHVNTEAFF. Full variable domain (missing parts from reference TRBV5-5 and TRBJ1-1): DAGVTQSPTHLIKTRGQQVTLRCSPISGHKSVSWYQQVLGQGPQFIFQYYEKEERGRGNFPDRFSARQFPNYSSELNVNALLLGDSALYLCASLPWGHVNTEAFFGQGTRLTVV.

The rearrangement uses TRBV5-1 and TRBJ2-2, with 8 bases identical to TRBD1. Germline trimming cut 0 bases from V and 6 bases from J; bases unmatched to any gene: 4. The germline gives CDR1 SGHRS, CDR2 YFSETQ. This CDR3 is 15 amino acids long. As DNA, the CDR3 is TGCGCCAGCAGCTTGGCGGACAGGGAGTCCGGGGAGCTGTTTTTT. It specifies CASSLADRESGELFF.

A single count supports this clone. This chain links TRBV11-1 with TRBJ2-5, with D perhaps TRBD1 (5 bases). Looked up from germline, CDR1 is SGHAT and CDR2 is FQDESV (reference sequence). V was pared by 3 bases and J by 2 bases, with 10 bases between. The CDR3 extends over 14 amino acids. The CDR3 DNA reads as TGTGCCAGCAGCTTGGGTCAGGGTCAAGAGACCCAGTACTTC. This sequence encodes CASSLGQGQETQYF.

This rearrangement joins TRBV30 to TRBJ1-2; 7 bases align to TRBD1. J was trimmed by 6 bases and V by 6 bases; bases with no gene match: 7. Germline loops: CDR1 GTSNPN, CDR2 SVGIG (reference sequence). The CDR3 is made up of 12 amino acids. The chain's CDR3 is CACQGTADGYTF. The CDR3 DNA is TGTGCCTGCCAAGGGACAGCCGATGGCTACACCTTC.

This clone was seen a few times. A read error may produce the germline difference seen at one junction end. The rearrangement joins TRBV30 to TRBJ1-1; no clear D gene. The CDR3 has 13 amino acids. The germline gives CDR1 GTSNPN, CDR2 SVGIG (reference sequence). CDR3 nucleotides: TGTGCCTGGAGTCCCGACGGAAACCTCCACCGGGACTTT. Translated, it gives CAWSPDGNLHRDF.

V is TRBV7-8 and J is TRBJ1-4; 7 positions agree with TRBD1. The CDR3 spans 19 residues. Trimming took 4 bases from V and 8 from J; bases not matched to a gene: 22. Germline V gene data show CDR1 as SGHVS and CDR2 as FQNEAQ. CDR3 nucleotide sequence: TGTGCCAGCAGCTCCCTGCCCCGAGGGGGCGCGAGATCCCAGGAAAAACTGTTTTTT. Translating gives CASSSLPRGGARSQEKLFF.

The chain's CDR3 is CASSLTAGTYNYGYTF. In nucleotides, the CDR3 is TGTGCCAGCAGCTTAACCGCGGGGACGTATAACTATGGCTACACCTTC. The gene calls are TRBV7-9 and TRBJ1-2; D perhaps matches TRBD1 (5 bases). V dropped 2 bases and J dropped 1 base, with 14 bases sitting between them. CDR3 length: 16 amino acids. In germline, CDR1 is SEHNR, CDR2 FQNEAQ (reference sequence).

Points on this clone: Other nucleotide sequences in the sample specify the same CDR3. This chain joins TRBV9 and TRBJ2-5; TRBD2 agrees at 10 bases. After removal of 1 base from V and 5 bases from J, the junction contained 2 bases not matched to a gene. The CDR3 sequence is 14 residues long. Germline lookup yields CDR1 SGDLS and CDR2 YYNGEE. The CDR3 spells CASSVSGGAETQYF. In DNA, the CDR3 is TGTGCCAGCAGCGTAAGCGGGGGGGCTGAGACCCAGTACTTC.

This sequence joins TRBV5-4 and TRBJ1-1; no clear D. The length of the CDR3 is 13 residues. V was pared by 0 bases and J by 5 bases, with 8 bases between. CDR1 and CDR2 from the germline V gene are SGHNT and YYREEE (reference sequence). Here the CDR3 DNA reads TGTGCCAGCAGCTTGGATGTCTTGACTGAAGCTTTCTTT. It specifies CASSLDVLTEAFF.

The V call is TRBV3-1 (or the pseudogene TRBV3-2), the J call TRBJ2-1, with TRBD2 matching over 13 bases. This CDR3 has 15 residues. V shed 0 bases, J shed 13 bases, and the junction held 6 bases outside the gene matches. Germline CDR1 is LGHDT and CDR2 is YNNKEL (reference sequence). The CDR3 is CASSQDPTSGRRQFF. CDR3 DNA: TGTGCCAGCAGCCAAGATCCGACTAGCGGGAGGCGTCAGTTCTTC.

In nucleotides, the CDR3 is TGTGCCAGCAGCTTAACCCAAGGCGGGCAGTTCTTC. Its protein product is CASSLTQGGQFF. The chain carries TRBV7-9 and TRBJ2-1; D unresolved. In germline, CDR1 is SEHNR, CDR2 FQNEAQ (reference sequence). The CDR3 is 12 amino acids. The ends were cut back, 2 bases at V and 12 bases at J, with 11 bases in the middle.

CDR3: CAISESPGGGNTIYF. The DNA for the CDR3 is TGTGCCATCAGTGAGTCCCCGGGGGGAGGAAACACCATATATTTT. The chain employs TRBV10-3 and TRBJ1-3; D is perhaps TRBD1 (5 bases). CDR1 is ENHRY and CDR2 is SYGVKD in the germline V gene. Trimming took 0 bases from V and 4 from J, leaving 10 bases between them. The CDR3 is 15 residues long.